Shown below are 23 T cell receptor beta chains from a single sample sequenced in a study of siplizumab effects on memory and regulatory T cells. Some clones are missing from TCRdb's copy, which holds only in-frame ones; the method was immunoSEQ multiplex PCR. The table lists tens of thousands of clones, under 98% of them singletons. Sequenced sample: naive CD4+ T cells sorted from blood. These TCRs come from a human donor in good health.

The rearrangement links TRBV5-4 to TRBJ1-4, with D unresolved. The CDR3 is 14 amino acids. The V end was cut by 0 bases, the J end by 5 bases, with 8 bases between. Per germline, CDR1 SGHNT and CDR2 YYREEE (reference sequence). CDR3 amino acids: CASSLAGLNEKLFF. The CDR3 coding sequence is TGTGCCAGCAGCTTGGCAGGTCTGAATGAAAAACTGTTTTTT. Combining the CDR3 with reference TRBV5-4 and TRBJ1-4 gives the whole variable domain ETGVTQSPTHLIKTRGQQVTLRCSSQSGHNTVSWYQQALGQGPQFIFQYYREEENGRGNFPPRFSGLQFPNYSSELNVNALELDDSALYLCASSLAGLNEKLFFGSGTQLSVL.

This clone was seen only once. The chain recombines TRBV28 with TRBJ1-2, with TRBD1 matching 8 bases. V trimming: 5 bases; J trimming: 8 bases; junction bases outside the gene matches: 1. The germline V gene encodes CDR1 MDHEN and CDR2 SYDVKM. The CDR3 runs to 11 residues. CDR3 sequence reads: CASSRTGGYTF. As DNA, the CDR3 is TGTGCCAGCAGTAGGACAGGGGGCTACACCTTC.

The chain joins TRBV7-3 to TRBJ2-7; 11 positions agree with TRBD1. The CDR3 runs to 17 residues. Germline assignment: CDR1 SGHTA and CDR2 FQGTGA. V gave up 4 bases and J gave up 2 bases; unmatched junction bases: 10. CDR3: CASSSLTDRGQTYEQYF. DNA of the CDR3: TGTGCCAGCAGCTCCCTGACGGACAGGGGGCAAACCTACGAGCAGTACTTC.

This chain uses TRBV11-3 with TRBJ2-2; D gene unclear. This CDR3 is built from 14 residues. The ends were cut back, 6 bases at V and 2 bases at J, with 10 bases in the middle. Germline V gene sequence: CDR1 SGHNT, CDR2 YENEEA. The CDR3 sequence is CASSPLHNTGELFF. The DNA for the CDR3 is TGTGCCAGCAGTCCCCTACACAACACCGGGGAGCTGTTTTTT.

The rearrangement links TRBV10-3 to TRBJ2-3; the D is unclear. This CDR3 comprises 16 residues. V was pared by 8 bases and J by 0 bases, with 18 bases between. The germline V gene has CDR1 ENHRY and CDR2 SYGVKD. CDR3 sequence: CAIGPGRGSSTDTQYF. CDR3 bases: TGTGCCATCGGGCCCGGGCGCGGCTCTAGCACAGATACGCAGTATTTT.

The J gene is TRBJ2-3, the V gene TRBV29-1; no firm D call. The germline V gene encodes CDR1 SQVTM and CDR2 ANQGSEA. This CDR3 comprises 14 residues. V was shortened by 3 bases and J by 1 base, with 11 bases between the two germline ends. The CDR3 bases are TGCAGCGTTGACAAGGGCCGGGGCACAGATACGCAGTATTTT. Its protein product is CSVDKGRGTDTQYF.

This chain links TRBV6-6 with TRBJ1-5, with 7 positions matching TRBD1. The CDR3 runs to 14 residues. Germline V lookup: CDR1 MNHNY, CDR2 SVGAGI (reference sequence). The trim removed 6 bases at V and 9 bases at J, leaving 11 bases unmatched. CDR3 loop: CASRYGTDIPPQHF. Written as DNA, the CDR3 is TGTGCCAGCAGGTACGGGACAGACATCCCGCCCCAGCATTTT.

This sequence joins TRBV10-2 and TRBJ2-1; 12 bases line up with TRBD2. Germline lookup yields CDR1 WSHSY and CDR2 SAAADI. The junction had 3 bases not matched to a gene; V was cut back by 6 bases and J by 6 bases. The CDR3 totals 14 residues. The CDR3 reads CASRPSGRVNEQFF. CDR3 sequence (DNA): TGCGCCAGCAGACCTAGCGGGAGGGTCAATGAGCAGTTCTTC.

This rearrangement joins TRBV15 to TRBJ2-6; D uncertain. This CDR3 contains 17 residues. Germline values: CDR1 LNHNV, CDR2 YYDKDF (reference sequence). With 1 base removed from V and 0 bases from J, the gap between germline ends came to 10 bases. CDR3 protein: CATSRGKGFSGANVLTF. CDR3 nucleotide sequence: TGTGCCACCAGCAGAGGAAAGGGCTTCTCTGGGGCCAACGTCCTGACTTTC.

The CDR3 DNA reads TGTGCCTGGAGTATCCCGACAGAGGGGAACACTGAAGCTTTCTTT. Encoded protein: CAWSIPTEGNTEAFF. The J gene is TRBJ1-1, the V gene TRBV30, with a weak D call TRBD1 (5 bases). The V gene lost 2 bases and the J gene lost 1 base, with 14 bases spanning the gap. Germline V gives CDR1 GTSNPN, CDR2 SVGIG (reference sequence). This CDR3 region has 15 residues.

This chain links TRBV5-4 with TRBJ2-5; D call uncertain. Looked up from germline, CDR1 is SGHNT and CDR2 is YYREEE (reference sequence). This CDR3 comprises 15 residues. Trimming removed 3 bases at V and 0 bases at J, with 12 bases between. This CDR3 reads CASSSVQLNQETQYF. CDR3 DNA sequence: TGTGCCAGCAGCTCCGTACAGCTAAACCAAGAGACCCAGTACTTC.

The genes are TRBV5-1 and TRBJ2-3; 9 bases match TRBD1. V trimming: 4 bases; J trimming: 0 bases; junction bases outside the gene matches: 12. The CDR3 is 18 amino acids. Germline loops: CDR1 SGHRS, CDR2 YFSETQ. The CDR3 DNA follows: TGCGCCAGCAGCAGACAGACAGGGGGGGTTGGAAGCACAGATACGCAGTATTTT. Amino acid sequence: CASSRQTGGVGSTDTQYF.

The rearrangement joins TRBV5-4 to TRBJ2-3; weak D call: TRBD1 (6 bases). The germline gives CDR1 SGHNT, CDR2 YYREEE (reference sequence). The CDR3 is made up of 15 amino acids. Trimming pared 4 bases from V and 3 bases from J, leaving 15 bases between. The CDR3 coding sequence is TGTGCCAGCAGCCACCGAGGGGGAAGGACAGATACGCAGTATTTT. It codes for CASSHRGGRTDTQYF.

The chain uses TRBV27 and TRBJ2-7, with 7 bases that match TRBD1. Germline V CDR1 and CDR2: MNHEY, SMNVEV (reference sequence). With 8 bases clipped from V and 7 bases from J, the junction kept 11 bases outside the gene matches. The CDR3 runs 13 residues. CDR3 residues: CASSRQGNWEQYF. The CDR3, as DNA: TGTGCCAGCTCTAGACAGGGAAACTGGGAGCAGTACTTC.

The rearrangement uses TRBV5-4 and TRBJ2-5; 7 bases agree with TRBD1. The CDR3 has 14 amino acids. The junction had 7 bases not matched to a gene; V was cut back by 4 bases and J by 4 bases. CDR1 and CDR2 (germline): SGHNT, YYREEE (reference sequence). The CDR3 DNA reads as TGTGCCAGCAGCCGCCATACAGGGGCAGAGACCCAGTACTTC. This encodes CASSRHTGAETQYF.

The V gene is TRBV19, the J gene TRBJ1-1, with 8 bases lining up with TRBD1. The germline V gene encodes CDR1 LNHDA and CDR2 SQIVND (reference sequence). V shed 10 bases, J shed 0 bases, and the junction held 7 bases outside the gene matches. The CDR3 consists of 14 residues. The CDR3 loop reads CATTPTGVNTEAFF. The CDR3 nucleotides read TGTGCCACAACCCCGACAGGGGTGAACACTGAAGCTTTCTTT. The complete variable domain, with remaining parts taken from reference TRBV19 and TRBJ1-1, reads DGGITQSPKYLFRKEGQNVTLSCEQNLNHDAMYWYRQDPGQGLRLIYYSQIVNDFQKGDIAEGYSVSREKKESFPLTVTSAQKNPTAFYLCATTPTGVNTEAFFGQGTRLTVV.

V gene TRBV12-5 combines with J gene TRBJ2-7; tentatively, D is TRBD1 (5 bases). Trimming cost V 5 bases and J 3 bases, with 14 bases left between them. This CDR3 is 14 amino acids long. The germline CDR1 and CDR2 sequences are LGHNT and FRNRAP. CDR3 sequence reads: CASGDDRRSYEQYF. The CDR3 DNA follows: TGTGCTAGTGGTGATGACAGAAGAAGCTACGAGCAGTACTTC.

The rearrangement uses TRBV19 and TRBJ1-1, with D unresolved. Trimming took 3 bases from V and 2 from J, leaving 7 bases between them. The CDR3 runs 13 residues. In germline, CDR1 is LNHDA, CDR2 SQIVND (reference sequence). The DNA for the CDR3 is TGTGCCAGTAGTATTGCGAGTAACACTGAAGCTTTCTTT. Protein product: CASSIASNTEAFF.

This clone was counted a single time. The chain uses TRBV19 and TRBJ1-5; TRBD1 agrees at 7 bases. CDR1 and CDR2 (germline): LNHDA, SQIVND (reference sequence). J was trimmed by 4 bases and V by 6 bases; bases with no gene match: 9. The CDR3 sequence is 15 residues long. CDR3 amino acids: CASRKQGLGNQPQHF. The CDR3 DNA follows: TGTGCCAGTAGGAAACAGGGGTTAGGAAATCAGCCCCAGCATTTT.

This clone was recorded only once. V gene TRBV30 combines with J gene TRBJ2-1, with 7 bases lining up with TRBD2. This CDR3 region has 12 residues. CDR1 and CDR2 from the germline V gene are GTSNPN and SVGIG (reference sequence). V was pared by 3 bases and J by 10 bases, with 6 bases of the junction left unmatched. This chain's CDR3 is CAWRKTSSEQFF. The CDR3 DNA reads as TGTGCCTGGAGAAAGACTAGCAGCGAGCAGTTCTTC.

V is TRBV7-9 and J is TRBJ1-1, with a possible D match to TRBD1 (6 bases). The CDR3 contains 16 residues. Germline CDR1 reads SEHNR; CDR2 reads FQNEAQ (reference sequence). Trimming removed 0 bases at V and 1 base at J, with 12 bases between. This chain's CDR3 is CASSLAGGRQNTEAFF. The CDR3 nucleotides read TGTGCCAGCAGCTTAGCGGGGGGCAGGCAGAACACTGAAGCTTTCTTT.

The DNA of the CDR3 is TGTGCCACCAGCACCCGACGTCTCGGAAACACCATATATTTT. Amino acid sequence: CATSTRRLGNTIYF. The chain is built from TRBV15 and TRBJ1-3; D is undetermined. CDR3 length: 14 amino acids. V lost 4 bases, J lost 4 bases, and 11 bases lay in between. Germline CDR1 reads LNHNV; CDR2 reads YYDKDF (reference sequence).

This chain links TRBV6-1 with TRBJ2-1; D gene unclear. This CDR3 is built from 13 residues. Trimming cost V 7 bases and J 7 bases, with 14 bases left between them. The germline V gene encodes CDR1 MNHNS and CDR2 SASEGT. The CDR3 sequence is CASTEQSWNEQFF. DNA of the CDR3: TGTGCCAGCACAGAGCAATCCTGGAATGAGCAGTTCTTC.